This TCR beta chain emerged from a study of blood T cell repertoires in COVID-19. Here immunoSEQ multiplex PCR was the method, and the copy in TCRdb shows in-frame clones only, minus some. The sample gives just over 650,000 clones, just under 90% of which show up once; 0.2% to 0.3% is in the top ten. The table lists this clone with a count of one. The CDR3 totals 13 residues. The chain recombines TRBV21-1 with TRBJ2-7; the D call TRBD1 from the table was never checked on the DNA. TRBV21-1 is a known pseudogene. What was sequenced was peripheral blood. The sequence was obtained from a woman aged 18-30 years with acute or convalescent COVID-19. CDR3 sequence reads: CASKRQGPYEQYF. The CDR3 nucleotides are TGTGCCAGCAAGAGACAGGGACCCTACGAGCAGTACTTC.